The 24 T cell receptor beta chains below were found in one sample sequenced in a study of identical twins. TCRdb reprocessed the 5' RACE reads with MiXCR, giving one entry per CDR3 protein. The profile shows 510,000 or so distinct CDR3 sequences, 12% to 15% of them singletons. The same data also contributed to another study, on yellow fever vaccine responses in identical twins.

Sequences were obtained from CD4+ T cells sorted from blood. The receptors derive from a woman aged 18 to 35 in good health.

This clonotype has just a few counts. The chain carries TRBV25-1 and TRBJ2-1, with 9 bases fitting TRBD1. V lost 4 bases to trimming and J lost 5 bases; unmatched junction nucleotides: 6. The germline V gene has CDR1 MGHDK and CDR2 SYGVNS. This CDR3 contains 15 residues. In nucleotides, the CDR3 is TGTGCCAGCAGTGGGACAGGGGTATACAACAATGAGCAGTTCTTC. It specifies CASSGTGVYNNEQFF. Filled out from reference TRBV25-1 and TRBJ2-1, the complete variable domain reads EADIYQTPRYLVIGTGKKITLECSQTMGHDKMYWYQQDPGMELHLIHYSYGVNSTEKGDLSSESTVSRIRTEHFPLTLESARPSHTSQYLCASSGTGVYNNEQFFGPGTRLTVL.

The chain has TRBV7-6 and TRBJ2-1; TRBD2 aligns across 9 bases. V was pared by 10 bases and J by 3 bases, with 4 bases of the junction left unmatched. The CDR3 covers 13 residues. The germline V gene has CDR1 SGHVS and CDR2 FNYEAQ. CDR3 loop: CAIQAGGYNEQFF. As DNA, the CDR3 is TGTGCCATCCAAGCGGGGGGCTACAATGAGCAGTTCTTC.

This clonotype was seen only a few times. The V call is TRBV5-1, the J call TRBJ2-3; 8 bases map to TRBD1. This CDR3 is 15 amino acids long. The germline CDR1 and CDR2 sequences are SGHRS and YFSETQ. V was pared by 4 bases and J by 4 bases, with 8 bases of the junction left unmatched. CDR3: CASSPSGQVSDTQYF. CDR3 nucleotides: TGCGCCAGCAGCCCATCGGGACAGGTCTCAGATACGCAGTATTTT. Filled out from reference TRBV5-1 and TRBJ2-3, the complete variable domain reads KAGVTQTPRYLIKTRGQQVTLSCSPISGHRSVSWYQQTPGQGLQFLFEYFSETQRNKGNFPGRFSGRQFSNSRSEMNVSTLELGDSALYLCASSPSGQVSDTQYFGPGTRLTVL.

This clonotype was picked up many times. This rearrangement joins TRBV14 to TRBJ1-1; D call uncertain. This CDR3 region has 12 residues. Germline V gene sequence: CDR1 SGHDN, CDR2 FVKESK. Trimming took off 5 bases at V and 7 bases at J, with 11 bases between the two ends. The CDR3, as DNA: TGTGCCAGCAGCACCCGGGCAGGTGAAGCTTTCTTT. It specifies CASSTRAGEAFF.

The rearrangement uses TRBV27 and TRBJ1-1, with 7 bases aligning to TRBD1. The V gene end was trimmed by 3 bases and the J gene end by 2 bases; junction bases not matched to a gene: 6. CDR3 size: 15 residues. The V gene's germline CDR1 is MNHEY and CDR2 SMNVEV (reference sequence). As DNA, the CDR3 is TGTGCCAGCAGTTTCTTTGGAGGGGGCAACACTGAAGCTTTCTTT. This sequence encodes CASSFFGGGNTEAFF.

This clonotype was counted a few times. This chain connects TRBV29-1 to TRBJ2-3; 12 bases map to TRBD2. CDR1 and CDR2 (germline): SQVTM, ANQGSEA. This CDR3 has 16 amino acids. Trimming removed 6 bases from V and 2 bases from J; junction bases left unmatched: 9. CDR3 protein: CSVARLAGAVTDTQYF. The CDR3 DNA reads TGCAGCGTCGCCCGACTAGCGGGAGCGGTCACAGATACGCAGTATTTT.

This clonotype was seen only a few times. The rearrangement uses TRBV7-9 and TRBJ2-1, with no clear D. Germline V lookup: CDR1 SEHNR, CDR2 FQNEAQ (reference sequence). There are 13 residues in the CDR3. Trimming pared 1 base from V and 5 bases from J, leaving 6 bases between. The chain's CDR3 is CASSLGPHNEQFF. CDR3 bases: TGTGCCAGCAGCTTAGGCCCCCACAATGAGCAGTTCTTC.

Only a few counts were recorded for this clonotype. The genes are TRBV20-1 and TRBJ2-3; D is possibly TRBD1 (6 bases). The CDR3 contains 13 residues. CDR1 and CDR2 from the germline V gene are DFQATT and SNEGSKA (reference sequence). V lost 3 bases and J 0 bases, leaving 7 bases between the germline ends. CDR3 sequence: CSARGASTDTQYF. CDR3 nucleotides: TGCAGTGCTAGGGGGGCTAGCACAGATACGCAGTATTTT.

This clonotype was observed a few times. This sequence joins TRBV20-1 and TRBJ1-2; no reliable D call. Deletions cut 2 bases from V and 5 bases from J, with 12 bases between. In germline, CDR1 is DFQATT, CDR2 SNEGSKA (reference sequence). This CDR3 contains 13 residues. The CDR3 sequence is CSARRSEGYGYTF. The CDR3 nucleotides are TGCAGTGCTAGAAGGAGTGAGGGTTATGGCTACACCTTC.

V gene TRBV18 combines with J gene TRBJ2-1; tentatively, D is TRBD2 (6 bases). This CDR3 has 14 residues. Trimming left V 2 bases short and J 5 bases short, with 10 bases between. Germline lookup yields CDR1 KGHSH and CDR2 LQKENI. Here the CDR3 reads CASSPWEANNEQFF. CDR3 nucleotide sequence: TGTGCCAGCTCACCATGGGAGGCCAACAATGAGCAGTTCTTC. Filled out from reference TRBV18 and TRBJ2-1, the complete variable domain reads NAGVMQNPRHLVRRRGQEARLRCSPMKGHSHVYWYRQLPEEGLKFMVYLQKENIIDESGMPKERFSAEFPKEGPSILRIQQVVRGDSAAYFCASSPWEANNEQFFGPGTRLTVL.

This clonotype was recorded a few times. The chain is built from TRBV4-2 and TRBJ2-4; D is possibly TRBD1 (5 bases). The V gene lost 3 bases and the J gene lost 3 bases, with 12 bases spanning the gap. Germline V gene lookup returns CDR1 LGHNA and CDR2 YNFKEQ. This CDR3 has 15 amino acids. In nucleotides, the CDR3 is TGTGCCAGCAGCCAGGCGGACACCGGCAAAAACATTCAGTACTTC. This codes for CASSQADTGKNIQYF.

This sequence joins TRBV15 and TRBJ2-5, with 9 bases identical to TRBD1. Germline CDR1 reads LNHNV; CDR2 reads YYDKDF (reference sequence). The J segment lost 1 base and the V segment lost 1 base, leaving 4 bases of the junction unmatched. This CDR3 has 16 residues. DNA for the CDR3: TGTGCCACCAGCAGAGGACCGGGACAGGGCCAAGAGACCCAGTACTTC. It specifies CATSRGPGQGQETQYF.

This clonotype was counted between two and nine times. V usage is TRBV7-2 and J usage is TRBJ2-7; no firm D call. The CDR3 spans 14 residues. V lost 3 bases and J lost 3, with 12 bases in between. From germline, CDR1 is SGHTA and CDR2 FQGNSA. The CDR3 DNA is TGTGCCAGCAGCTTCAGAAAAACCAGCTACGAGCAGTACTTC. This gives the protein CASSFRKTSYEQYF.

This clonotype was recorded a few times. The V call is TRBV12-3 or TRBV12-4, the J call TRBJ2-1; 9 bases align to TRBD1. The length of the CDR3 is 15 residues. V lost 5 bases and J lost 8; bases outside the gene matches: 10. The CDR3 is CASSDRQGDRYEQFF. CDR3 in DNA: TGTGCCAGCAGTGATCGACAGGGGGATAGGTATGAGCAGTTCTTC.

This clonotype has just a few counts. V gene TRBV24-1 combines with J gene TRBJ2-3, with D perhaps matching TRBD2 (5 bases). This CDR3 has 14 amino acids. V dropped 5 bases and J dropped 7 bases, with 15 bases sitting between them. CDR1 and CDR2 from the germline V gene are KGHDR and SFDVKD. The CDR3 DNA is TGTGCCACCAGTGCCGAGGGAGTCTCGAATACGCAGTATTTT. Translating it yields CATSAEGVSNTQYF.

This clonotype showed up just a few times. This chain links TRBV5-1 with TRBJ2-1; 8 bases align to TRBD2. From germline, CDR1 is SGHRS and CDR2 YFSETQ. The CDR3 totals 14 residues. The junction had 4 bases not matched to a gene; V was cut back by 0 bases and J by 8 bases. CDR3 nucleotide sequence: TGCGCCAGCAGCTTGGGACTAGCGATCGATGAGCAGTTCTTC. Translation: CASSLGLAIDEQFF. The whole variable domain, remainder taken from reference TRBV5-1 and TRBJ2-1, is KAGVTQTPRYLIKTRGQQVTLSCSPISGHRSVSWYQQTPGQGLQFLFEYFSETQRNKGNFPGRFSGRQFSNSRSEMNVSTLELGDSALYLCASSLGLAIDEQFFGPGTRLTVL.

This chain uses TRBV7-9 with TRBJ2-1; the D is unclear. Trimming took 2 bases from V and 0 from J, leaving 14 bases between them. Germline V gene lookup returns CDR1 SEHNR and CDR2 FQNEAQ (reference sequence). This CDR3 is built from 17 residues. CDR3 loop: CASSLIRLTYSYNEQFF. In DNA form, the CDR3 reads TGTGCCAGCAGCTTAATTCGGTTGACTTACTCCTACAATGAGCAGTTCTTC.

V and J are TRBV10-3 and TRBJ2-7; 8 bases line up with TRBD2. Germline V CDR1 and CDR2: ENHRY, SYGVKD. The CDR3 runs 13 residues. The V and J ends lost 2 bases and 4 bases, in that order; junction bases with no gene match: 1. In DNA form, the CDR3 reads TGTGCCATCAGTGAGCAGCGGGAGTACGAGCAGTACTTC. It is translated as CAISEQREYEQYF.

The chain combines TRBV9 with TRBJ1-3; D is undetermined. The V end lost 1 base, the J end lost 0 bases, and 11 bases lay between the germline ends. Germline CDR1 reads SGDLS; CDR2 reads YYNGEE. CDR3 length: 16 residues. The CDR3 region has the DNA TGTGCCAGCAGCGTATTCGGCAGCAACTCTGGAAACACCATATATTTT. Translated: CASSVFGSNSGNTIYF.

The chain links TRBV5-6 to TRBJ2-6; D gene uncertain. The germline V gene encodes CDR1 SGHDT and CDR2 YYEEEE. The V end lost 2 bases, the J end lost 8 bases, and 8 bases lay between the germline ends. The length of the CDR3 is 13 residues. CDR3 residues: CASSFAATNVLTF. The CDR3 coding sequence is TGTGCCAGCAGCTTCGCGGCGACCAACGTCCTGACTTTC.

This clonotype has only a few counts. V gene TRBV2 combines with J gene TRBJ2-3, with 7 nucleotides matching TRBD1. After removal of 1 base from V and 3 bases from J, the junction contained 7 bases not matched to a gene. CDR1 is SNHLY, CDR2 FYNNEI, per germline. CDR3 length equals 16 residues. The CDR3: CASSEEGALWTDTQYF. The CDR3 nucleotides read TGTGCCAGCAGTGAAGAGGGGGCATTGTGGACAGATACGCAGTATTTT.

This chain links TRBV6-5 with TRBJ2-2, with 7 nucleotides matching TRBD1. Germline trimming cut 0 bases from V and 2 bases from J; bases unmatched to any gene: 9. The V gene's germline CDR1 is MNHEY and CDR2 SVGAGI. The CDR3 contains 18 residues. In nucleotides, the CDR3 is TGTGCCAGCAGTTACTCGAAGTTAAGGGGGCTAAACACCGGGGAGCTGTTTTTT. Translation gives CASSYSKLRGLNTGELFF.

Here the CDR3 reads CSAISSGELFF. The CDR3 bases are TGCAGTGCTATATCTTCCGGGGAGCTGTTTTTT. The V and J genes are TRBV20-1 and TRBJ2-2; D is uncertain. This CDR3 has 11 amino acids. Germline V gives CDR1 DFQATT, CDR2 SNEGSKA (reference sequence). V was cut by 4 bases and J by 6 bases, with 6 bases left in between.

The genes are TRBV10-2 and TRBJ2-1, with 13 nucleotides matching TRBD2. Germline CDR1 WSHSY, CDR2 SAAADI. V lost 6 bases to trimming and J lost 5 bases; unmatched junction nucleotides: 7. The CDR3 has 16 residues. CDR3 amino acids: CASSGLAGDLDNEQFF. DNA of the CDR3: TGCGCCAGCAGCGGACTAGCGGGAGATCTCGACAATGAGCAGTTCTTC.